This record concerns one T cell receptor beta chain sequence. No antigen is known for it. In germline, CDR1 is SGHNT, CDR2 YYREEE (reference sequence). With 0 bases removed from V and 4 bases from J, the gap between germline ends came to 16 bases. The length of the CDR3 is 16 residues. The sample is drawn from a study of OX40 agonist ivuxolimab in advanced cancers. Background on the study: Patients received ivuxolimab, an agonistic anti-OX40 (CD134) antibody. Partial responses were seen in three patients, one with hepatocellular carcinoma and two with cutaneous melanoma. Study-level findings and limits: Average numbers of expanded clones were greater in CD8+ T cells than in CD4+. At 0.1 to 3.0 mg/kg, CD4+ and CD8+ blood T cells expanded clonally by week 6.

Produced via immunoSEQ multiplex PCR; TCRdb's table is partial and in-frame only. The table lists about 59,000 clones, nearly 85% of them singletons, with roughly 1.9% in the top ten. The sequence came from an adult with an advanced solid tumor such as melanoma, head and neck, liver or kidney cancer. The source material was CD4+ or CD8+ T cells sorted from blood, sampled in a trial of the OX40 agonist ivuxolimab. The rearrangement joins TRBV5-4 to TRBJ2-5; D possibly corresponds to TRBD1 (6 bases). CDR3 loop: CASSLGRTGLGETQYF. The CDR3, as DNA: TGTGCCAGCAGCTTGGGGCGTACAGGGCTTGGAGAGACCCAGTACTTC. The variable domain in full, with the rest retrieved from reference TRBV5-4 and TRBJ2-5, is ETGVTQSPTHLIKTRGQQVTLRCSSQSGHNTVSWYQQALGQGPQFIFQYYREEENGRGNFPPRFSGLQFPNYSSELNVNALELDDSALYLCASSLGRTGLGETQYFGPGTRLLVL.